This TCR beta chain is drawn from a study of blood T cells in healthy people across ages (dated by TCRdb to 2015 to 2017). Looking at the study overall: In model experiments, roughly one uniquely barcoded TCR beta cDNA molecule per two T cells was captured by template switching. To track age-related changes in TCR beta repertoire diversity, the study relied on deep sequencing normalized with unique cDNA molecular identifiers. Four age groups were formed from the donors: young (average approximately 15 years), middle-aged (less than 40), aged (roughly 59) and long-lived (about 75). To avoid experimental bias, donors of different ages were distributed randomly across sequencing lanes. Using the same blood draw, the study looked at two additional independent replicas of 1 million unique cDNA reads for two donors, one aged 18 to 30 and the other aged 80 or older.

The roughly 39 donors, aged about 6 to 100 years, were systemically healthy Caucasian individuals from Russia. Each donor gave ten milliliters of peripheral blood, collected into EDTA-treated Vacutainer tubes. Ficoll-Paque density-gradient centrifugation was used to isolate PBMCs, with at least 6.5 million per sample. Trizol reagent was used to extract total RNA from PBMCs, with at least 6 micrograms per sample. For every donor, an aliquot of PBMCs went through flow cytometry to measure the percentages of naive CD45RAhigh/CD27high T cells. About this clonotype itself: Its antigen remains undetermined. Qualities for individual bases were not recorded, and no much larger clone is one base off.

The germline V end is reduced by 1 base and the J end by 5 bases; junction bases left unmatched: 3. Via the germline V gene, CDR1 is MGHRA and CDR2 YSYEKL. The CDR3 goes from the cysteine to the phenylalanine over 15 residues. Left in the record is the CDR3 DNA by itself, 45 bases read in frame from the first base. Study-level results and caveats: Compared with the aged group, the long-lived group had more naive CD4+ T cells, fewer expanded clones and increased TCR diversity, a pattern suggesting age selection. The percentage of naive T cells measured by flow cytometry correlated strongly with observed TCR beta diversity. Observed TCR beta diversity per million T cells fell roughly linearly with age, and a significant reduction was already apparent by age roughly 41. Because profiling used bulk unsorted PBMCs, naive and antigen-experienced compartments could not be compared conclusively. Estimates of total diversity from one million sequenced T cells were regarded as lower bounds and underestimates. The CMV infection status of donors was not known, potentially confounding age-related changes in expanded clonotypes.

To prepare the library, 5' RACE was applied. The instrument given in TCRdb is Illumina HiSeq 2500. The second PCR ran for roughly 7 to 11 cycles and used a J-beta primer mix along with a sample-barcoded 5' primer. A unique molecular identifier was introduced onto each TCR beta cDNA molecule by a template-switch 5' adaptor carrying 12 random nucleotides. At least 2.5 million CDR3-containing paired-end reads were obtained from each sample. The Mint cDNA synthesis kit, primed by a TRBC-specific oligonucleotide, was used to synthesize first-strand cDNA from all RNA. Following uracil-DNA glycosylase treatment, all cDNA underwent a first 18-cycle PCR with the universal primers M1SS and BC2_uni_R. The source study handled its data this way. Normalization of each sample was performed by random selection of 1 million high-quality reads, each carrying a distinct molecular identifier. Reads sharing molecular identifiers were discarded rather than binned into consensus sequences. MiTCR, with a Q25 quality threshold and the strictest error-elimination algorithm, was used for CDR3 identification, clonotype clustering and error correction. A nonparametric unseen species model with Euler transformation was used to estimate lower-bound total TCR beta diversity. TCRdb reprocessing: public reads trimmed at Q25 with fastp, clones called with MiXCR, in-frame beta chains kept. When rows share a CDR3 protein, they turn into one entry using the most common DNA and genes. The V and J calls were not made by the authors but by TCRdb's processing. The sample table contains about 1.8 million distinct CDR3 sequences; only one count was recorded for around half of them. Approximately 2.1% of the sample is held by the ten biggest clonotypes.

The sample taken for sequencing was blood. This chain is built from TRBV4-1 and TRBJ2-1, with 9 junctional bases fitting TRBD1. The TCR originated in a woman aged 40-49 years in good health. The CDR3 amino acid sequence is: CASSQVQGADNEQFF. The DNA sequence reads TGCGCCAGCAGCCAAGTACAGGGGGCCGACAATGAGCAGTTCTTC.